This T cell receptor beta chain was profiled in a study of cytomegalovirus exposure and HLA in healthy donors. The assay was immunoSEQ multiplex PCR, and TCRdb's table has in-frame clones only and misses some. The sample lists approximately 160,000 clones; 75% to 95% were seen once. Per the germline V gene, CDR1 is LGHNA and CDR2 is YSLEER. This CDR3 is 13 amino acids long. V was trimmed by 0 bases and J by 9 bases, leaving 9 bases between them. The clonotype was recovered from a woman between 18 and 30 years old in good health and CMV-seropositive. J is TRBJ2-1 and V is TRBV4-3; D unclear. The specimen was PBMCs. The CDR3 DNA sequence: TGCGCCAGCAGCCAAGATCGGGTAGCTGAGCAGTTCTTC. This sequence encodes CASSQDRVAEQFF.